A selection of T cell receptor beta chains follows, all from one sample in a study of shared clonotypes between healthy human individuals. Method: immunoSEQ multiplex PCR; TCRdb's copy keeps in-frame clones and lacks some. The data hold 1.5 million to 2.5 million clones, with approximately 94% observed a single time. Material: naive CD8+ T cells sorted from blood. These receptors were collected from a young man in good health. CDR3s include the opening cysteine and the closing phenylalanine or tryptophan.

j_call: TRBJ2-1; v_call: TRBV11-2; cdr3_aa: CASSFRYGTGEREQFF
j_call: TRBJ2-5; v_call: TRBV13; cdr3_aa: CASSPRLAGDQETQYF
j_call: TRBJ2-2; v_call: TRBV9; cdr3_aa: CASTWGGTGELFF
j_call: TRBJ2-6; v_call: TRBV2; cdr3_aa: CASSVFASEPSSGANVLTF
j_call: TRBJ2-7; v_call: TRBV7-9; cdr3_aa: CASSGVSSYEQYF
j_call: TRBJ2-1; v_call: TRBV6-1; cdr3_aa: CASSNRDIYNEQFF
j_call: TRBJ2-3; v_call: TRBV29-1; cdr3_aa: CSVEDLWGRETDTQYF
j_call: TRBJ2-3; v_call: TRBV19; cdr3_aa: CASRSAGGTDTQYF
j_call: TRBJ2-3; v_call: TRBV10-1; cdr3_aa: CASSEWDTDTQYF
j_call: TRBJ2-1; v_call: TRBV5-8; cdr3_aa: CASSLDGSGYNEQFF
j_call: TRBJ2-1; v_call: TRBV5-4; cdr3_aa: CASNRQAYNEQFF
j_call: TRBJ1-2; v_call: TRBV27; cdr3_aa: CASSAAGNPINYGYTF
j_call: TRBJ2-1; v_call: TRBV6-1; cdr3_aa: CASSEEPQNPAHNEQFF
j_call: TRBJ2-2; v_call: TRBV9; cdr3_aa: CASKDVAGELFF
j_call: TRBJ2-5; v_call: TRBV6-1; cdr3_aa: CASSDGLAGAKGETQYF
j_call: TRBJ2-7; v_call: TRBV9; cdr3_aa: CASSVGGGAIEQYF
j_call: TRBJ2-5; v_call: TRBV19; cdr3_aa: CAGQETQYF
j_call: TRBJ1-5; v_call: TRBV28; cdr3_aa: CASSPDYSNQPQHF
j_call: TRBJ1-2; v_call: TRBV2; cdr3_aa: CASSEAQTVLGYTF
j_call: TRBJ1-4; v_call: TRBV7-9; cdr3_aa: CASSLGLNEKLFF
j_call: TRBJ1-5; v_call: TRBV9; cdr3_aa: CASSVEGSQPQHF
j_call: TRBJ1-3; v_call: TRBV28; cdr3_aa: CASRNPTGLAGNTIYF
j_call: TRBJ2-1; v_call: TRBV6-6; cdr3_aa: CASSSQAGGLLDEQFF
j_call: TRBJ1-1; v_call: TRBV6-5; cdr3_aa: CASSYREGFHTEAFF
j_call: TRBJ1-5; v_call: TRBV15; cdr3_aa: CATSRDSSPTNQPQHF
j_call: TRBJ2-2; v_call: TRBV11-2; cdr3_aa: CASSLLAGGGTGELFF
j_call: TRBJ2-1; v_call: TRBV7-3; cdr3_aa: CASSLGGTNNEQFF
j_call: TRBJ2-1; v_call: TRBV4-3; cdr3_aa: CASSQEIGASSYNEQFF
j_call: TRBJ2-5; v_call: TRBV7-9; cdr3_aa: CASSEGLAGGPQETQYF
j_call: TRBJ1-5; v_call: TRBV19; cdr3_aa: CASSAYLGSGQPQHF
j_call: TRBJ2-7; v_call: TRBV5-6; cdr3_aa: CASSFISGGDEQYF
j_call: TRBJ2-2; v_call: TRBV19; cdr3_aa: CASQTTITGELFF
j_call: TRBJ2-7; v_call: TRBV9; cdr3_aa: CASSAGTNLYEQYF
j_call: TRBJ2-3; v_call: TRBV27; cdr3_aa: CASSPPARGATDTQYF
j_call: TRBJ1-2; v_call: TRBV30; cdr3_aa: CAWSPGQGFYGYTF